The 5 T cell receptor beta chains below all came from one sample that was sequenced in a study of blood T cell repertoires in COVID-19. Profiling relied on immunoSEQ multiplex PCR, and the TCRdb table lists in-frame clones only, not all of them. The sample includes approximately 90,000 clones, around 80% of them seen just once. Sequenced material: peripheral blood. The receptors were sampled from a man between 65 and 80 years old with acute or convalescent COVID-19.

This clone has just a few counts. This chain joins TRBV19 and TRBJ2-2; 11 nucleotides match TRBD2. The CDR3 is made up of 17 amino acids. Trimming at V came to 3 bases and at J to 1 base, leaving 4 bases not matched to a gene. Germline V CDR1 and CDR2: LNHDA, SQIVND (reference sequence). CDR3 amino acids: CASSISTSGGNTGELFF. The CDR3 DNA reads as TGTGCCAGTAGTATTTCAACTAGCGGGGGGAACACCGGGGAGCTGTTTTTT.

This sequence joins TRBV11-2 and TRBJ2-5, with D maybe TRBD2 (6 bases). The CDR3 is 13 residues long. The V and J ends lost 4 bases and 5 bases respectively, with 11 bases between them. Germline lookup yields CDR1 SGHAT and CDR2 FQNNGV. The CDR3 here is CASSSGLLETQYF. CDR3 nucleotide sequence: TGTGCCAGCAGCTCGGGACTTCTTGAGACCCAGTACTTC.

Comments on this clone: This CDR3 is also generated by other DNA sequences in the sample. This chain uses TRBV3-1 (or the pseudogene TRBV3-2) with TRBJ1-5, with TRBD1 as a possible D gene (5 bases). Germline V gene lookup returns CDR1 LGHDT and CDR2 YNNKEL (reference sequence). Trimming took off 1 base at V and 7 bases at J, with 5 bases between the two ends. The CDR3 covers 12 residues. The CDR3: CASSQAGQPQHF. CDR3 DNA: TGTGCCAGCAGCCAAGCAGGGCAGCCCCAGCATTTT.

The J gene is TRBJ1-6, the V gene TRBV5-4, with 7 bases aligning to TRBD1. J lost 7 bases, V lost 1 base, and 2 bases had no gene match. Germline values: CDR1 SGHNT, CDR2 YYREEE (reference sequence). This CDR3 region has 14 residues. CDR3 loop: CASSLLQGNSPLHF. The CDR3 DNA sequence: TGTGCCAGCAGCTTGTTACAGGGGAATTCACCCCTCCACTTT.

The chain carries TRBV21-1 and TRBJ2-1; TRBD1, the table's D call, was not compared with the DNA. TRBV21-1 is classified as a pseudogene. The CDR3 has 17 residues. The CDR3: CASDTTAPNSSYNEQFF. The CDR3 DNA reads TGTGCCAGCGACACCACCGCTCCGAATAGCTCCTACAATGAGCAGTTCTTC.